This T cell receptor (beta chain) comes out of a study of blood T cell repertoires in COVID-19. Assay used: immunoSEQ multiplex PCR; TCRdb lists only in-frame clones, some missing. Of under 300,000 clones listed, about 88% are singletons. There are 13 residues in the CDR3. V lost 5 bases, J lost 2 bases, and 9 bases lay in between. The V gene's germline CDR1 is SGHTA and CDR2 FQGNSA. The TCR originated in a woman in her 40s who had recovered from COVID-19. Sequencing was done on a sample of peripheral blood. The chain carries TRBV7-2 and TRBJ1-1; the D is unclear. The CDR3 spells CASSPFFNTEAFF. In nucleotides, the CDR3 is TGTGCCAGCAGCCCCTTCTTTAACACTGAAGCTTTCTTT.